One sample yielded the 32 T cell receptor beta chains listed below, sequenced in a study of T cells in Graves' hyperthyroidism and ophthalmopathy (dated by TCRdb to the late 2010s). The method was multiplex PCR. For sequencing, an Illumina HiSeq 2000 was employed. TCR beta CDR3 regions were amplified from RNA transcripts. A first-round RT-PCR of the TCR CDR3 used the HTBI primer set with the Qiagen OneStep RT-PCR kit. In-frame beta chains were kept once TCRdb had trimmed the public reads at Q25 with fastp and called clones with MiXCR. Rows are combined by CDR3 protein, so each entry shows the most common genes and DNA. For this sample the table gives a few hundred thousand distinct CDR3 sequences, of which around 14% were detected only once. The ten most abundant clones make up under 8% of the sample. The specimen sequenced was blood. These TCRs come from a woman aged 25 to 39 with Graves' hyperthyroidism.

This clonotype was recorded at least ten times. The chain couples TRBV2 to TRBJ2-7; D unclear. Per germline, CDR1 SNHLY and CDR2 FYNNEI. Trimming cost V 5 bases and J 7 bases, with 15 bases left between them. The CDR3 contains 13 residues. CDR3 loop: CASSQPPLIEQYF. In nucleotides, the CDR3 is TGTGCCAGCAGTCAACCGCCGTTGATAGAGCAGTACTTC.

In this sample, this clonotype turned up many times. This CDR3 reads CASSSFRVREPQHF. The CDR3 DNA sequence: TGTGCCAGCAGTTCTTTCAGGGTCAGGGAGCCCCAGCATTTT. The J gene is TRBJ1-5, the V gene TRBV28, with a tentative D call TRBD1 (5 bases). The CDR3 loop spans 14 amino acids. Germline CDR1 reads MDHEN; CDR2 reads SYDVKM. Between the trimmed V and J ends, which lost 4 bases and 8 bases, there was a span of 15 bases.

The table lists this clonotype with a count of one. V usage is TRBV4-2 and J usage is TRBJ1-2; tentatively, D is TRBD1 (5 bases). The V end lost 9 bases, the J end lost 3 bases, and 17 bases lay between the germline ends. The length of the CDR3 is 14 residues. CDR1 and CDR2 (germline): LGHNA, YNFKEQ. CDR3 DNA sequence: TGTGCCAGTAGCGTAGTGGGGACGGACTATGGCTACACCTTC. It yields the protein CASSVVGTDYGYTF.

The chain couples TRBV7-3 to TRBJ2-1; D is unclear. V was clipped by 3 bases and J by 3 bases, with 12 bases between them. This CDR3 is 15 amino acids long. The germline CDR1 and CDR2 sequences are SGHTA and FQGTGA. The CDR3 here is CASSLVGGLYNEQFF. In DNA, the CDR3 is TGTGCCAGCAGCTTGGTCGGCGGCCTCTACAATGAGCAGTTCTTC.

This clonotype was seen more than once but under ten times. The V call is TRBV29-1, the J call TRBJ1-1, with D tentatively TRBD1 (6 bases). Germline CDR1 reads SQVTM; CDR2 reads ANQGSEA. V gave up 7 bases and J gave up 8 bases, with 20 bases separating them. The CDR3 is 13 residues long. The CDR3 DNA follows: TGCAGCGGCAAGGGGGTGGGGGCGGGGGAAGCTTTCTTT. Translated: CSGKGVGAGEAFF.

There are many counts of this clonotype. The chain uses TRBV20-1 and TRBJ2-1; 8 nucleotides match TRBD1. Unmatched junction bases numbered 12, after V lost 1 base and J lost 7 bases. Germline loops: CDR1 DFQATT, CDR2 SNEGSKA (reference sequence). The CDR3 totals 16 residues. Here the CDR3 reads CSARGQGTSFGNEQFF. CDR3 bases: TGCAGTGCTAGAGGACAGGGGACCTCTTTTGGGAATGAGCAGTTCTTC.

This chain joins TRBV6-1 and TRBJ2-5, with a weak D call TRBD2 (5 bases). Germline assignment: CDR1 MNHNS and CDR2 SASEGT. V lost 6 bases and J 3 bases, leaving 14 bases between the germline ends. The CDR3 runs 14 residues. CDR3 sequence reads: CASRNVRREETQYF. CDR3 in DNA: TGTGCCAGCAGGAACGTGAGGCGGGAAGAGACCCAGTACTTC.

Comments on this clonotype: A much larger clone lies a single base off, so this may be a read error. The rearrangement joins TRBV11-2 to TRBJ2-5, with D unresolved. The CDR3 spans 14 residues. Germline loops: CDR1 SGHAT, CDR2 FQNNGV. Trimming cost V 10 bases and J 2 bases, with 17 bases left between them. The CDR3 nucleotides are TGTGCCACTCGTCGGACCGGGTGGCAAGAGACCCAGTACTTC. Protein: CATRRTGWQETQYF.

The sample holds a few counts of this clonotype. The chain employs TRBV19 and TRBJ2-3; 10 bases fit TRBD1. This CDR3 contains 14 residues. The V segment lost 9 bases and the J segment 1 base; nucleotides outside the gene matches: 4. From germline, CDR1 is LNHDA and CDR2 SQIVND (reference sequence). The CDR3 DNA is TGTGCCAGCTTCGGGACAGGGGGCACAGATACGCAGTATTTT. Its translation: CASFGTGGTDTQYF.

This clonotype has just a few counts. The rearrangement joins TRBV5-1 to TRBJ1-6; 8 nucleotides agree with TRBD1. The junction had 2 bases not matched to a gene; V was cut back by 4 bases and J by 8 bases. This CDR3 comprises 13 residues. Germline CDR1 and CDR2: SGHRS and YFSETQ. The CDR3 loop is CASSVTGDSPLHF. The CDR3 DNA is TGCGCCAGCAGCGTGACAGGGGATTCACCCCTCCACTTT.

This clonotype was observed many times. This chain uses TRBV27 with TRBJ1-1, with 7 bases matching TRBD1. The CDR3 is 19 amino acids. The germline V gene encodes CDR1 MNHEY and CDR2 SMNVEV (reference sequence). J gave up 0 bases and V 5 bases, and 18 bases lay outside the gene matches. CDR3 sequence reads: CASSPRQTGVFPLNTEAFF. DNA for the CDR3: TGTGCCAGCAGTCCTCGCCAAACAGGGGTTTTCCCCCTGAACACTGAAGCTTTCTTT.

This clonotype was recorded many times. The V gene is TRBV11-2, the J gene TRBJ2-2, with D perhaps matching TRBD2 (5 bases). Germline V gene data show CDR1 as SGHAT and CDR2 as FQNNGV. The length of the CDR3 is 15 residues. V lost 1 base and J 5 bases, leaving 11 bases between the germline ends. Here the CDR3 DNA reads TGTGCCAGCAGCTTAGCTCAGGACTCTACCGGGGAGCTGTTTTTT. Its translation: CASSLAQDSTGELFF.

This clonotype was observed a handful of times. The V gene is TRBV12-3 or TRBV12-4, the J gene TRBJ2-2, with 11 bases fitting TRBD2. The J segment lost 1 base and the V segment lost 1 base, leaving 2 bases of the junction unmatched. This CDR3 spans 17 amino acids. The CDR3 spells CASSLGLAGKNTGELFF. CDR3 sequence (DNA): TGTGCCAGCAGTTTAGGACTAGCGGGAAAGAACACCGGGGAGCTGTTTTTT.

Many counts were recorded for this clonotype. The CDR3 protein is CASSLRAGYEQFF. CDR3 coding DNA: TGCGCCAGCAGCTTACGAGCGGGATACGAGCAGTTCTTC. The V call is TRBV5-1, the J call TRBJ2-1; 7 bases match TRBD2. This CDR3 has 13 residues. The J segment lost 10 bases and the V segment lost 2 bases, leaving 6 bases of the junction unmatched. Looked up from germline, CDR1 is SGHRS and CDR2 is YFSETQ.

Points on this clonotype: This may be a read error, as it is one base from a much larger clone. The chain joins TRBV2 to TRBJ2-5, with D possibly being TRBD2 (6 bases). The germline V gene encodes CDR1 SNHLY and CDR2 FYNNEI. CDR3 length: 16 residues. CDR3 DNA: TGTGCCGGCAGTGAAATTTATGGACGGGGGCAAGAGACCCAGTACTTC. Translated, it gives CAGSEIYGRGQETQYF. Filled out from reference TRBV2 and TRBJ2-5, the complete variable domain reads EPEVTQTPSHQVTQMGQEVILRCVPISNHLYFYWYRQILGQKVEFLVSFYNNEISEKSEIFDDQFSVERPDGSNFTLKIRSTKLEDSAMYFCAGSEIYGRGQETQYFGPGTRLLVL.

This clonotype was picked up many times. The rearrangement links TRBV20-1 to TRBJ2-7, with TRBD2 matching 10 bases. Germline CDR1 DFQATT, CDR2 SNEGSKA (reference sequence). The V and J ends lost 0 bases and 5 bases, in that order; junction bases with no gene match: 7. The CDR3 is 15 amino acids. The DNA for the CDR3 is TGCAGTGCTAGAGATATCCTAGCGGGAGCCAACGAGCAGTACTTC. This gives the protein CSARDILAGANEQYF.

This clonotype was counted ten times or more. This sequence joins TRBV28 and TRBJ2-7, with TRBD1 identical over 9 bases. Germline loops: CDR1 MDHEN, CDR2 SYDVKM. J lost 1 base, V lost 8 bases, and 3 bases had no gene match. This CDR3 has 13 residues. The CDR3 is CASATGGSYEQYF. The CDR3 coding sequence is TGTGCCAGCGCGACAGGGGGTTCCTACGAGCAGTACTTC.

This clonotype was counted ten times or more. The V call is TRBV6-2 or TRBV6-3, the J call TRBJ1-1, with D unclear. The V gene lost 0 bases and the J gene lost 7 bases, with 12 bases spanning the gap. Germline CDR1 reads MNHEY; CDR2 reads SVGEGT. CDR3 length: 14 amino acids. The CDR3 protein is CASSYSSRFGEAFF. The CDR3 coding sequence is TGTGCCAGCAGTTACTCTTCTCGGTTCGGTGAAGCTTTCTTT.

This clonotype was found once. CDR3 nucleotides: TGCAGTGCTAGAGCGGCGGTGGCCTACAATGAGCAGTACTTC. It codes for CSARAAVAYNEQYF. The chain recombines TRBV20-1 with TRBJ2-1; no clear D gene. The DNA end is a closer match to TRBJ2-7, so the J assignment may be wrong. This CDR3 contains 14 residues. CDR1 and CDR2 (germline): DFQATT, SNEGSKA (reference sequence).

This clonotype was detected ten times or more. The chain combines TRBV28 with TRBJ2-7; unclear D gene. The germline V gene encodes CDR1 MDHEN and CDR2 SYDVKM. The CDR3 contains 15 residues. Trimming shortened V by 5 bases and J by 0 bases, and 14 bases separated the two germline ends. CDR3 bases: TGTGCCAGCAGTGCTGGCGGCGGACCCTCCTACGAGCAGTACTTC. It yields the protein CASSAGGGPSYEQYF.

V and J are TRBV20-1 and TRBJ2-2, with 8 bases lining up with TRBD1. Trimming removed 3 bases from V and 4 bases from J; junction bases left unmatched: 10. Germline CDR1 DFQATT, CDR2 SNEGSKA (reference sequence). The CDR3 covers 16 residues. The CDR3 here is CSASTFRTGTTGELFF. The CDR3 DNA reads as TGCAGTGCTAGTACTTTCAGGACAGGGACCACCGGGGAGCTGTTTTTT.

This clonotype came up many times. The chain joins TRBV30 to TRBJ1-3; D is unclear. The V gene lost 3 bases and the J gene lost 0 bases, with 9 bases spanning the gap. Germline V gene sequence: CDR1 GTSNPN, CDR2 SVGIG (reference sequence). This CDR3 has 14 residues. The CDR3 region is CAWREFHSGNTIYF. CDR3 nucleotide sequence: TGTGCCTGGAGGGAATTTCACTCTGGAAACACCATATATTTT.

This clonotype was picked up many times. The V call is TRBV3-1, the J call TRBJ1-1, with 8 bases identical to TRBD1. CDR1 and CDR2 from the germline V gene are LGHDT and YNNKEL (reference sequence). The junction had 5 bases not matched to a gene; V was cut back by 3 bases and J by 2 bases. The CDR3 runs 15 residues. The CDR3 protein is CASSQDGTGNTEAFF. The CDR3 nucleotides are TGTGCCAGCAGCCAGGACGGGACAGGAAACACTGAAGCTTTCTTT.

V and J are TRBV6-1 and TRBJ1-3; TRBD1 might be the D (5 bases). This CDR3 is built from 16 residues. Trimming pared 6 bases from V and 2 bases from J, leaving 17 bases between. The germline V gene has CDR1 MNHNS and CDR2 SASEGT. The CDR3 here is CASSDGGGNAGNTIYF. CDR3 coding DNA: TGTGCCAGCAGCGATGGGGGAGGGAACGCTGGAAACACCATATATTTT.

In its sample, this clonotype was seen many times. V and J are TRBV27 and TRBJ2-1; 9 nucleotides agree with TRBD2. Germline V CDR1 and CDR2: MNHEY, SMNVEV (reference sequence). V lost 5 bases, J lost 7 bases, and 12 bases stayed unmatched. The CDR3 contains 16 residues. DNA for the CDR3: TGTGCCAGCAGTGGGACTAGCTTATTGGGTACAAATGAGCAGTTCTTC. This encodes CASSGTSLLGTNEQFF.

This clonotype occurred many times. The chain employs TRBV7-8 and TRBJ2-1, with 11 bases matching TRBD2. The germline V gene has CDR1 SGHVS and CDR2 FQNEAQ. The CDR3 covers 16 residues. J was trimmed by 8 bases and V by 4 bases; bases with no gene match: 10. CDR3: CASSSGTSGLGDEQFF. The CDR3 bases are TGTGCCAGCAGCTCAGGGACTAGCGGACTGGGAGATGAGCAGTTCTTC. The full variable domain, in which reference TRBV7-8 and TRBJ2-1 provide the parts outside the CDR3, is GAGVSQSPRYKVAKRGQDVALRCDPISGHVSLFWYQQALGQGPEFLTYFQNEAQLDKSGLPSDRFFAERPEGSVSTLKIQRTQQEDSAVYLCASSSGTSGLGDEQFFGPGTRLTVL.

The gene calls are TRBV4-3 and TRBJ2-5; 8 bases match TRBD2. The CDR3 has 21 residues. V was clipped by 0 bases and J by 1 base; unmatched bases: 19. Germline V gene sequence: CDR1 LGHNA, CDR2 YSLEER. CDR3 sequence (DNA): TGCGCCAGCAGCCAAGATAGCCCCACTACTACTAGCGGAGGACCCCAAGAGACCCAGTACTTC. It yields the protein CASSQDSPTTTSGGPQETQYF.

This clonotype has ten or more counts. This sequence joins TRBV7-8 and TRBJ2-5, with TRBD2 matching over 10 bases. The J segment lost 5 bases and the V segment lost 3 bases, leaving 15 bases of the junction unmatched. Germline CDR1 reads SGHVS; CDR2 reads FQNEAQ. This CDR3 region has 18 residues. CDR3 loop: CASSLAFSGRAQSETQYF. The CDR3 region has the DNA TGTGCCAGCAGCTTGGCGTTCAGCGGGAGGGCCCAGTCGGAGACCCAGTACTTC.

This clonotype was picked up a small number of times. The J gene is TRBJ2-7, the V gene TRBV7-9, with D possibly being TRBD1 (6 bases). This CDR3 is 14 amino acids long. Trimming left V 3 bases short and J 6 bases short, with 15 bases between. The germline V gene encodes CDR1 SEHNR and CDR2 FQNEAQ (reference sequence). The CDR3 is CASSFEQGFSEQYF. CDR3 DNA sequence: TGTGCCAGCAGCTTTGAACAGGGTTTCTCCGAGCAGTACTTC. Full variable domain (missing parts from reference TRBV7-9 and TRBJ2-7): DTGVSQNPRHKITKRGQNVTFRCDPISEHNRLYWYRQTLGQGPEFLTYFQNEAQLEKSRLLSDRFSAERPKGSFSTLEIQRTEQGDSAMYLCASSFEQGFSEQYFGPGTRLTVT.

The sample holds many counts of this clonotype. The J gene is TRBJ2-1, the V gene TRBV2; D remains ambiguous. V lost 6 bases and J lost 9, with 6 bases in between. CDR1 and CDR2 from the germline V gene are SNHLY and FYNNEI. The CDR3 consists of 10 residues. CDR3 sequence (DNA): TGTGCCAGCAGCGGCGGTGAGCAGTTCTTC. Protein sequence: CASSGGEQFF.

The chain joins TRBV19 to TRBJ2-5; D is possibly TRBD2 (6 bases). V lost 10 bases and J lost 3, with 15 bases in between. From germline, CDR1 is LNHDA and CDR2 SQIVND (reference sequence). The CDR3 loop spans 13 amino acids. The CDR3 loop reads CATSGGAEETQYF. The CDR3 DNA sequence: TGTGCCACCAGCGGAGGGGCCGAAGAGACCCAGTACTTC.

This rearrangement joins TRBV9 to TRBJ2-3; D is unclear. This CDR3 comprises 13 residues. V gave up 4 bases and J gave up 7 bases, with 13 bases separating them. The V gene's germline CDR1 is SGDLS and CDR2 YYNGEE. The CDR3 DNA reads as TGTGCCAGCAGCCCATTGCAGCCGAATACGCAGTATTTT. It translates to CASSPLQPNTQYF.